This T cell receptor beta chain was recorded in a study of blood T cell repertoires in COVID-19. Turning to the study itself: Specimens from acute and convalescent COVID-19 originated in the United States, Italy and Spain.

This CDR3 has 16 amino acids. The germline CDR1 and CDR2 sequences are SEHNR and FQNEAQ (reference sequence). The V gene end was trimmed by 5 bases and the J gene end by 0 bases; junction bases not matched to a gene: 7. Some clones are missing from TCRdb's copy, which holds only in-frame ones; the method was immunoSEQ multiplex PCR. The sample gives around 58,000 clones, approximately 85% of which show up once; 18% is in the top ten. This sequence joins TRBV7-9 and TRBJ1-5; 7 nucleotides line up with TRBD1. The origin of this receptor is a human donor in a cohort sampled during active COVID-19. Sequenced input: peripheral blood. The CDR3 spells CASSQGQFYSNQPQHF. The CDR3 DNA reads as TGTGCCAGCAGCCAGGGACAGTTTTATAGCAATCAGCCCCAGCATTTT.